The next 9 T cell receptor beta chains were all read from a single sample in a study of T cell repertoires in cytomegalovirus infection. TCRdb reprocessed the reads with MiXCR, giving one entry per CDR3 protein. The sample carries 150,000 to 200,000 distinct CDR3 sequences, around 20% recorded once. The source material was PBMCs. These TCRs come from a human donor in good health (CMV status not recorded). Some clones in this sample may be carry-over from other donors' samples.

This clonotype was seen ten or more times. The DNA for the CDR3 is TGTGCCAGCAGCTTCTCGCAGGCGCCCGGTGGCTACACCTTC. It specifies CASSFSQAPGGYTF. The chain is built from TRBV7-2 and TRBJ1-2, with D unresolved. V lost 3 bases and J lost 7, with 15 bases in between. In germline, CDR1 is SGHTA, CDR2 FQGNSA. The CDR3 runs 14 residues.

This clonotype occurred many times. The chain is built from TRBV7-8 and TRBJ1-5; D unclear. Germline lookup yields CDR1 SGHVS and CDR2 FQNEAQ. The CDR3 consists of 13 residues. V lost 1 base, J lost 10 bases, and 11 bases lay in between. The CDR3: CASSLVRASPQHF. CDR3 DNA: TGTGCCAGCAGCTTAGTTCGGGCATCTCCCCAGCATTTT.

The chain carries TRBV2 and TRBJ1-5; the match to TRBD1 covers 8 bases. This CDR3 has 15 residues. J was trimmed by 10 bases and V by 4 bases; bases with no gene match: 12. Germline V lookup: CDR1 SNHLY, CDR2 FYNNEI. The CDR3 here is CASSAAWTGNYPQHF. CDR3 in DNA: TGTGCCAGCAGTGCCGCGTGGACAGGGAATTACCCCCAGCATTTT.

This clonotype came up once. This chain connects TRBV20-1 to TRBJ2-1, with TRBD2 identical over 8 bases. This CDR3 region has 16 residues. The germline V gene has CDR1 DFQATT and CDR2 SNEGSKA (reference sequence). Losses at the gene ends were 3 bases for V and 2 bases for J; bases not matched to a gene: 9. CDR3 sequence (DNA): TGCAGTGCTAGCAAAACCGGGACTAGACCCTACAATGAGCAGTTCTTC. Translated, it gives CSASKTGTRPYNEQFF.

This clonotype was counted only a few times. The chain uses TRBV4-1 and TRBJ2-7; D ambiguous. V lost 5 bases to trimming and J lost 0 bases, with 11 bases between them. There are 14 residues in the CDR3. CDR1 MGHRA and CDR2 YSYEKL come from the germline V gene. The CDR3 region has the DNA TGCGCCAGCAGCGACTCACAGAGCTCCTACGAGCAGTACTTC. Amino acid sequence: CASSDSQSSYEQYF.

This clonotype was seen more than once but under ten times. The junction and the germline gene differ at one end; a read error may be behind it. CDR3 nucleotides: TGTGCCAGCAGCTACTCAGTTACCGAGCAGTACTTC. It translates to CASSYSVTEQYF. The rearrangement joins TRBV6-2 or TRBV6-3 to TRBJ2-7, with D unresolved. Germline CDR1 is MNHEY and CDR2 is SVGEGT. The CDR3 has 12 residues.

V is TRBV19 and J is TRBJ2-2; the match to TRBD2 covers 15 bases. CDR3 length: 16 amino acids. Per germline, CDR1 LNHDA and CDR2 SQIVND (reference sequence). With 9 bases clipped from V and 5 bases from J, the junction kept 7 bases outside the gene matches. The CDR3 spells CASGLAGGPGTGELFF. The CDR3 coding sequence is TGTGCCAGCGGACTAGCGGGAGGGCCGGGGACCGGGGAGCTGTTTTTT.

A single count supports this clonotype. This rearrangement joins TRBV28 to TRBJ1-1; D not resolved. V was pared by 8 bases and J by 0 bases, with 10 bases between. Germline V CDR1 and CDR2: MDHEN, SYDVKM. This CDR3 region has 13 residues. The CDR3 DNA reads as TGTGCCAGCTGGGATTCCATGAACACTGAAGCTTTCTTT. Amino acids: CASWDSMNTEAFF.

The chain has TRBV18 and TRBJ2-7; 8 bases map to TRBD1. The CDR3 extends over 15 amino acids. With 3 bases clipped from V and 5 bases from J, the junction kept 9 bases outside the gene matches. Germline V lookup: CDR1 KGHSH, CDR2 LQKENI. The CDR3 spells CASSPRTGTLDEQYF. The CDR3 coding sequence is TGTGCCAGCTCACCCAGGACAGGGACGTTGGACGAGCAGTACTTC.